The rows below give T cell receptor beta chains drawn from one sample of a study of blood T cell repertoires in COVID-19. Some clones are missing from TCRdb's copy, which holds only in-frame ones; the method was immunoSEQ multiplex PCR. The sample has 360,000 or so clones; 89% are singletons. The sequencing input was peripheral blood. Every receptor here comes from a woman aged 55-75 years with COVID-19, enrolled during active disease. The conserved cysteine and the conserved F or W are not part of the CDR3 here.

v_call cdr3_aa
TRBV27 ASSLFGQVNTEAF
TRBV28 ASSSGDTNYGYT
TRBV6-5 ASSRTGSSYNEQF
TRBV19 ASSPRTGQHAEAF
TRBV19 ASSTGRRGEKLF
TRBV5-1 ASSFGVPDYEQY
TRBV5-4 ASSLRTGRNEQY
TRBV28 ASSQDLILPGNTIY
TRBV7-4 ASSLLRFRTGGDEQY
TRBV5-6 ASSLDRVNYGYT
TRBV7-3 ASSWTRDSGELF
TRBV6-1 ASSEGTVSGNTIY
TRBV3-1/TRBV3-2 ASSPAGQWVGYT
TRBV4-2 ASSQDEGYT
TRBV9 ASGQGSGNTIY
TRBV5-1 ASSYRTGGVETQY
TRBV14 ASSLSPYYGYT
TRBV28 ASTTIGGGQGPVGAF
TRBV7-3 ASSASGGNGYT
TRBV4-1 ASSQENAGRANQPQH
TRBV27 ASSFTGANQPQH
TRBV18 ASTSSSGGGEQF
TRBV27 ASSFGAGATGELF
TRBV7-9 ASSTAGAGDQPQH
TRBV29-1 SVEEGQGYWDYGYT
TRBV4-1 ASSQVGVLAKNIQY
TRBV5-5 ASSWDRASLSGANVLT
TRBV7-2 ASSLLGVTNIQY
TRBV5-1 ASSVGGPDTQY
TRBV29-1 SVGQGNTEAF
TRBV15 ATSRASRGGGTEAF
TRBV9 ASSARGTGGNEQF
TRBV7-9 ASSLYSGNTIY
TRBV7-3 ASSLVGTGSNYGYT
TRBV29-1 SVLAGGETQY
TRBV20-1 SATGTYGYT
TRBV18 ASSQVPGLAIGDTGELF
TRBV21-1 ASSPLGSEWWETQY
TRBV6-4 ASSDRYSGNTIY
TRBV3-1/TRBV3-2 ASSKGGGVPGAQY
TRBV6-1 ASSEWGAYEQY
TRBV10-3 AISPDQPGGTQY
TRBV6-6 ASSYSPGEDTEAF